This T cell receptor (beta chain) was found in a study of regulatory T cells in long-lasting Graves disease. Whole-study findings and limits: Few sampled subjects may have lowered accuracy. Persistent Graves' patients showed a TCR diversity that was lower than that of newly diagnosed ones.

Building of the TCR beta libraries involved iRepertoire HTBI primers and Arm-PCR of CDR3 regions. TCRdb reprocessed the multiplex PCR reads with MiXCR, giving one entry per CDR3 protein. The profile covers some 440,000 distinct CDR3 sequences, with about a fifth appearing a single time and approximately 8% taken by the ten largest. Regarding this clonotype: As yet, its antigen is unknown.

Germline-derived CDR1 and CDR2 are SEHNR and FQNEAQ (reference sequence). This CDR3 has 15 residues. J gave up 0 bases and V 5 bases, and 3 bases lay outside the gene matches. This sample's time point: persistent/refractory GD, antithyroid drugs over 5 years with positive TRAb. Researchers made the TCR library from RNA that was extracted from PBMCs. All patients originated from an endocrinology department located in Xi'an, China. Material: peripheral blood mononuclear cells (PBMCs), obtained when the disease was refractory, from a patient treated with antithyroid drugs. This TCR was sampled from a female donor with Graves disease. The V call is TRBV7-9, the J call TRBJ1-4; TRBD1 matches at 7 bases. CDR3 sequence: CASSVTGPTNEKLFF. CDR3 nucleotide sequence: TGTGCCAGCAGCGTGACAGGGCCAACTAATGAAAAACTGTTTTTT.